The T cell receptor (beta chain) under discussion was sequenced for a study of spatial heterogeneity in lung cancer. Background on the study: Raw-read counts averaged over ten per unique TCR and UMI combination. Study conclusions and caveats: Among blood samples, ubiquitous expanded tumor TCRs appeared more at resection than at follow-up.

Time point in this sample: blood at routine non-recurrence follow-up after resection. The authors sequenced whole RNA from tumor, nontumor lung or frozen PBMC without sorting. TCRdb re-analysed the 5' RACE reads in MiXCR, keeping a single row per CDR3 protein. The table records about 110,000 distinct CDR3 sequences, approximately 10% of them present only once. Turning to this clonotype: Its antigen is as yet unknown.

J lost 2 bases, V lost 1 base, and 13 bases had no gene match. CDR1 and CDR2 (germline): KGHSH, LQKENI. The CDR3 is made up of 18 amino acids. The gene calls are TRBV18 and TRBJ2-5, with TRBD1 matching 7 bases. Sequenced here: PBMCs, sampled at follow-up. This receptor was identified in a female donor with early-stage non-small cell lung cancer. The CDR3: CASSPRVLQGLGQETQYF. For the CDR3, the DNA is TGTGCCAGCTCACCACGGGTACTACAGGGGCTCGGTCAAGAGACCCAGTACTTC.